This T cell receptor beta chain came from a study of human T cells and chemical hapten exposure. V was cut by 4 bases and J by 6 bases, with 9 bases left in between. The CDR3 extends over 12 amino acids. Germline values: CDR1 SGHVT, CDR2 SQSDAQ. Indicated time point: patch test 1, 2 weeks after DPC sensitization. Regarding treatment: therapeutic diphenylcyclopropenone sensitization with weekly scalp DPC. Participating donors were patients with alopecia, aged 18 to 70 years, considered appropriate candidates for DPC. This clonotype has a count of ten or more. TCRdb processed the RACE reads anew with MiXCR; each CDR3 protein has one entry. The sample consists of some 400,000 distinct CDR3 sequences, approximately 5% of them appearing once.

The sample was whole blood, taken in connection with sensitization to the hapten diphenylcyclopropenone (DPC). This TCR derives from a woman aged 45-65 years with alopecia areata. Some clones in this sample may be carry-over from other donors' samples. This chain links TRBV7-4 with TRBJ1-1; D is ambiguous. For the CDR3, the DNA is TGTGCCAGCAGCTCGGTCAATTCTGAAGCTTTCTTT. Its protein is CASSSVNSEAFF. Based on the CDR3 plus reference TRBV7-4 and TRBJ1-1, the full variable domain is GAGVSQSPRYKVAKRGRDVALRCDSISGHVTLYWYRQTLGQGSEVLTYSQSDAQRDKSGRPSGRFSAERPERSVSTLKIQRTEQGDSAVYLCASSSVNSEAFFGQGTRLTVV.